This T cell receptor beta chain comes out of a study of blood T cell repertoires in COVID-19. Study-level background: The United States, Italy and Spain supplied acute and convalescent COVID-19 samples. In each case, the material was cDNA or gDNA derived from T cells, B-cell-depleted T cells, or PBMCs.

V dropped 1 base and J dropped 6; count of bases not matched to a gene: 6. Germline CDR1 and CDR2: LNHDA and SQIVND (reference sequence). The CDR3 covers 15 residues. In the study's own analysis: Reference gene primer amplification in the assay estimated nucleated cell counts. Clones were read by immunoSEQ multiplex PCR, and TCRdb kept only the in-frame ones, dropping some. The DNA was the basis for D and trimming; V, J and clone size are from that table. The sample has hundreds of thousands of clones; 90% are singletons. The sample consisted of PBMCs or T cells enriched from blood (not recorded which). This receptor was taken from a woman younger than 35 with acute COVID-19. This rearrangement joins TRBV19 to TRBJ1-5; 7 bases fit TRBD1. This CDR3 reads CASSIGGTVSQPQHF. CDR3 nucleotide sequence: TGTGCCAGTAGTATAGGGGGGACAGTGAGTCAGCCCCAGCATTTT.